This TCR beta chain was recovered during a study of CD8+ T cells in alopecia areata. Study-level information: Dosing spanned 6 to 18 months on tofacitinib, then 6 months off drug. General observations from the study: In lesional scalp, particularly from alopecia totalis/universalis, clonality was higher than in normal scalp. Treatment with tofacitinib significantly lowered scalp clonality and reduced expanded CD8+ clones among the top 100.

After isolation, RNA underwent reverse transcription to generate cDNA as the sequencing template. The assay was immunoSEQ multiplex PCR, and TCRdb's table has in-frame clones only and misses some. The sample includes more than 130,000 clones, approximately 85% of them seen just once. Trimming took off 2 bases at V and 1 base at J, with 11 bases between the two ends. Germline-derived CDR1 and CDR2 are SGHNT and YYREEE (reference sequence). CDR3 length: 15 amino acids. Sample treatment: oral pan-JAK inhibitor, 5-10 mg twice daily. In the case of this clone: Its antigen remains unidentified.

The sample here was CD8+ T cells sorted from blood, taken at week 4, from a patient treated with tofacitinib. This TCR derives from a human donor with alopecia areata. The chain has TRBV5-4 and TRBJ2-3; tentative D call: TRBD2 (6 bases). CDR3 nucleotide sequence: TGTGCCAGCAGCTTTGACTGGGAGGGCACAGATACGCAGTATTTT. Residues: CASSFDWEGTDTQYF. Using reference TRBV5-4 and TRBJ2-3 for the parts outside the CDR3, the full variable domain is ETGVTQSPTHLIKTRGQQVTLRCSSQSGHNTVSWYQQALGQGPQFIFQYYREEENGRGNFPPRFSGLQFPNYSSELNVNALELDDSALYLCASSFDWEGTDTQYFGPGTRLTVL.